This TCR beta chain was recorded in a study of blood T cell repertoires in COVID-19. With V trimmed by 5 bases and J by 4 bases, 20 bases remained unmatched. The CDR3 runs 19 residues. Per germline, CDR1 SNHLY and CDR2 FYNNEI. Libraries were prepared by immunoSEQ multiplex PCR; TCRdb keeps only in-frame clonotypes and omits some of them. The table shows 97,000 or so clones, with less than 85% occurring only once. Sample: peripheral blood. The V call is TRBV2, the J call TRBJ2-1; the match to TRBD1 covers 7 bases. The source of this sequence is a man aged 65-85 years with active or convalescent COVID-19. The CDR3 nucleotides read TGTGCCAGCAGTTTGGACAGGATAAGGGGTACTGAGCAGTACAATGAGCAGTTCTTC. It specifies CASSLDRIRGTEQYNEQFF.